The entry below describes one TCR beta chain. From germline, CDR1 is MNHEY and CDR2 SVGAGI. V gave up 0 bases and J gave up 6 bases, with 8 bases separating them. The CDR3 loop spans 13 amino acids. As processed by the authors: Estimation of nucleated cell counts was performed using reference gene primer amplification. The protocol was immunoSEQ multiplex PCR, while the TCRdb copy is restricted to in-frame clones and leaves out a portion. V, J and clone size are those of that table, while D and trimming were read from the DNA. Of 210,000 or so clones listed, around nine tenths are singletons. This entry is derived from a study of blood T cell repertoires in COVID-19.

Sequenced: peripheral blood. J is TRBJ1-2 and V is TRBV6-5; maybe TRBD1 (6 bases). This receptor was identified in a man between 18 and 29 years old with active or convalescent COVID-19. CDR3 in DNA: TGTGCCAGCAGTTACTCGAGGGGGAATGGCTACACCTTC. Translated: CASSYSRGNGYTF.